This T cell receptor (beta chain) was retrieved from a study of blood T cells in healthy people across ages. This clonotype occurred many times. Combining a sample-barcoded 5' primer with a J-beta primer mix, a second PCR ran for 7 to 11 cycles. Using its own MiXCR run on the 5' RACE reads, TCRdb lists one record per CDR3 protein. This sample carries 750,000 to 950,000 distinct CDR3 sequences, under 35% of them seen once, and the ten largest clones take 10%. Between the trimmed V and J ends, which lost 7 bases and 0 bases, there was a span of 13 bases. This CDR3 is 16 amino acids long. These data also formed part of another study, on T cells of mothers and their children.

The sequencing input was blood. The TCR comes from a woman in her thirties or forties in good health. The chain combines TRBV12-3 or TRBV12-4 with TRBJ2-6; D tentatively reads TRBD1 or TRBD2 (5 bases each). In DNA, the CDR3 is TGTGCCAGCACCACGGGACGGTTCTCTGGGGCCAACGTCCTGACTTTC. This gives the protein CASTTGRFSGANVLTF.